The sequence of this T cell receptor beta chain was determined in a study of T cells after yellow fever vaccination. At the level of the study: Researchers used SMART-Seq v4 Ultra Low Input to prepare fractions that had low cell numbers.

On this clonotype itself: Antigen specificity is unknown.

Synthesis of TCR cDNA relied on 5'RACE template switching, which attached a universal primer site and UMIs. Via MiXCR, TCRdb re-called the 5' RACE reads, giving one row per CDR3 protein. Here the sample spans approximately 300,000 distinct CDR3 sequences, roughly 6.8% being singletons. Study-level points and caveats: After the booster, 96% of CD4 and 75% to 90% of CD8 primary-response clones were re-detected. It was a small share of clonotypes that appeared in both CD4 and CD8 compartments.

V was cut by 0 bases and J by 5 bases, with 8 bases left in between. Germline CDR1 and CDR2: SGHTA and FQGNSA. This CDR3 region has 14 residues. The chain recombines TRBV7-2 with TRBJ1-5; D is uncertain. The sequenced sample was PBMCs, obtained around 45 days after the first yellow fever vaccination. The receptor's source is a man between 18 and 29 years old who received the YFV17D yellow fever vaccine. The CDR3: CASSLARTHQPQHF. The CDR3 nucleotides read TGTGCCAGCAGCTTAGCGAGGACCCATCAGCCCCAGCATTTT.